This T cell receptor (beta chain) originates from a study of blood T cell repertoires in COVID-19. Only in-frame clones appear in the TCRdb table, and some are missing; sequencing was by immunoSEQ multiplex PCR. The sample records 49,000 or so clones, approximately 85% being singletons. This CDR3 spans 15 amino acids. Trimming took 3 bases from V and 2 from J, leaving 14 bases between them. Germline V gene lookup returns CDR1 SGHTA and CDR2 FQGNSA. The chain links TRBV7-2 to TRBJ2-7; the D is unclear. Specimen: peripheral blood. The sequence was obtained from a woman of 80 years or more with COVID-19, enrolled during active disease. CDR3 bases: TGTGCCAGCAGCTTGAGAGGCCAATTGACCTACGAGCAGTACTTC. Protein sequence: CASSLRGQLTYEQYF.